The rows below give T cell receptor beta chains drawn from one sample of a study of blood T cell repertoires in COVID-19. The repertoire was sequenced with immunoSEQ multiplex PCR; TCRdb's copy has only in-frame clones and lacks some. The profile shows roughly 100,000 clones, 84% of them singletons. Sequenced material: peripheral blood. All receptors derive from a human donor in a cohort sampled during active COVID-19. The CDR3 runs from the conserved cysteine through the conserved F or W. The order of the fields is J gene, D gene, clone size, V gene, CDR3 protein, CDR3 DNA. A D gene is named only where the DNA matches it firmly. Size values are once, few and many counts, or a class for expanded clones, and some rows have none.

j_gene: TRBJ2-7
d_gene: -
abundance: -
v_gene: TRBV6-2/TRBV6-3
CDR3aa: CASSYALSSYEQYF
CDR3nt: TGTGCCAGCAGTTACGCACTAAGCTCCTACGAGCAGTACTTC

j_gene: TRBJ1-4
d_gene: TRBD1
abundance: -
v_gene: TRBV24-1
CDR3aa: CATQGAKTKRGEKLFF
CDR3nt: TGTGCCACCCAGGGGGCGAAAACTAAGCGGGGTGAAAAACTGTTTTTT

j_gene: TRBJ2-6
d_gene: -
abundance: -
v_gene: TRBV4-3
CDR3aa: CASSQYGAPGANVLTF
CDR3nt: TGCGCCAGCAGCCAATATGGGGCGCCTGGGGCCAACGTCCTGACTTTC

j_gene: TRBJ1-1
d_gene: -
abundance: -
v_gene: TRBV28
CDR3aa: CASTPGQGEAFF
CDR3nt: TGTGCCAGCACCCCGGGACAAGGCGAAGCTTTCTTT

j_gene: TRBJ1-6
d_gene: TRBD1
abundance: -
v_gene: TRBV5-1
CDR3aa: CASSSGTGAYNSPLHF
CDR3nt: TGCGCCAGCAGCTCGGGAACAGGGGCATATAATTCACCCCTCCACTTT

j_gene: TRBJ2-5
d_gene: -
abundance: -
v_gene: TRBV5-1
CDR3aa: CASSLGDYQETQYF
CDR3nt: TGCGCCAGCAGCTTGGGGGACTACCAAGAGACCCAGTACTTC

j_gene: TRBJ1-5
d_gene: -
abundance: -
v_gene: TRBV9
CDR3aa: CASSVVPDQPQHF
CDR3nt: TGTGCCAGCAGCGTAGTTCCGGATCAGCCCCAGCATTTT

j_gene: TRBJ1-6
d_gene: -
abundance: -
v_gene: TRBV12-3/TRBV12-4
CDR3aa: CASALSAESPLHF
CDR3nt: TGTGCCAGTGCATTGAGTGCGGAATCACCCCTCCACTTT

j_gene: TRBJ2-3
d_gene: -
abundance: -
v_gene: TRBV11-3
CDR3aa: CASSRVPGGSTDTQYF
CDR3nt: TGTGCCAGCAGCCGCGTCCCAGGGGGGAGCACAGATACGCAGTATTTT

j_gene: TRBJ2-7
d_gene: TRBD2
abundance: -
v_gene: TRBV5-5
CDR3aa: CASSLGRPTSGGVPYEQYF
CDR3nt: TGTGCCAGCAGCTTGGGTCGGCCGACTAGCGGGGGTGTACCCTACGAGCAGTACTTC

j_gene: TRBJ1-6
d_gene: -
abundance: -
v_gene: TRBV7-2
CDR3aa: CASSPREWESPLHF
CDR3nt: TGTGCCAGTTCCCCGAGGGAATGGGAATCACCCCTCCACTTT

j_gene: TRBJ1-2
d_gene: -
abundance: -
v_gene: TRBV9
CDR3aa: CASSVARGGYGYTF
CDR3nt: TGTGCCAGCAGCGTAGCAAGGGGAGGCTATGGCTACACCTTC

j_gene: TRBJ1-1
d_gene: TRBD1
abundance: -
v_gene: TRBV16
CDR3aa: CASSPGRDRGIEAFF
CDR3nt: TGTGCCAGCAGCCCGGGTCGGGACAGGGGGATTGAAGCTTTCTTT

j_gene: TRBJ2-7
d_gene: TRBD2
abundance: -
v_gene: TRBV6-5
CDR3aa: CASSPLGGGAYEQYF
CDR3nt: TGTGCCAGCAGCCCACTGGGCGGGGGGGCCTACGAGCAGTACTTC

j_gene: TRBJ1-2
d_gene: TRBD1
abundance: -
v_gene: TRBV24-1
CDR3aa: CATSDGTGYGYTF
CDR3nt: TGTGCCACCAGTGATGGGACAGGGTATGGCTACACCTTC

j_gene: TRBJ2-1
d_gene: -
abundance: once
v_gene: TRBV7-2
CDR3aa: CASSLAVGQLSSYNEQFF
CDR3nt: TGTGCCAGCAGCTTAGCTGTGGGGCAGCTAAGCTCCTACAATGAGCAGTTCTTC

j_gene: TRBJ2-2
d_gene: TRBD2
abundance: -
v_gene: TRBV24-1
CDR3aa: CATSDWTSGGYTGELFF
CDR3nt: TGTGCCACCAGTGATTGGACTAGCGGGGGTTACACCGGGGAGCTGTTTTTT

j_gene: TRBJ1-5
d_gene: -
abundance: -
v_gene: TRBV5-1
CDR3aa: CASGHGPPQHF
CDR3nt: TGCGCCAGCGGTCACGGTCCGCCCCAGCATTTT

j_gene: TRBJ2-7
d_gene: -
abundance: few
v_gene: TRBV7-7
CDR3aa: CASSLGWGNYEQYF
CDR3nt: TGTGCTAGCAGCTTAGGCTGGGGCAACTACGAGCAGTACTTC

j_gene: TRBJ2-2
d_gene: -
abundance: once
v_gene: TRBV15
CDR3aa: CATSKQGNTGELFF
CDR3nt: TGTGCCACCAGCAAGCAGGGGAACACCGGGGAGCTGTTTTTT

j_gene: TRBJ1-1
d_gene: -
abundance: -
v_gene: TRBV4-2
CDR3aa: CASSQDRGGTEAFF
CDR3nt: TGTGCCAGCAGCCAAGATAGGGGGGGAACTGAAGCTTTCTTT